These 4 T cell receptor beta chains share one sample of origin, sequenced in a study of T cell repertoires in cytomegalovirus infection. TCRdb analysed the reads with MiXCR anew, one entry per CDR3 protein. In the table there are some 680,000 distinct CDR3 sequences, approximately 34% of which are singletons. Sequenced input: PBMCs. The receptors stem from a human donor in good health (CMV status not recorded). Some clones in this sample may be carry-over from other donors' samples.

The rearrangement joins TRBV27 to TRBJ1-2; tentatively, D is TRBD1 (5 bases). V shed 0 bases and J shed 7 bases, with 9 bases lying between them. The germline gives CDR1 MNHEY, CDR2 SMNVEV (reference sequence). The CDR3 consists of 13 residues. CDR3 nucleotides: TGTGCCAGCAGTTTATCCGGGGGGGGTGGCTACACCTTC. It specifies CASSLSGGGGYTF.

This clonotype has more than one count but fewer than ten. The chain has TRBV7-8 and TRBJ2-7, with 9 bases aligning to TRBD1. CDR1 and CDR2 from the germline V gene are SGHVS and FQNEAQ. V shed 3 bases, J shed 3 bases, and the junction held 6 bases outside the gene matches. The CDR3 length is 15 residues. The CDR3 loop is CASSFRDRDIYEQYF. CDR3 DNA sequence: TGTGCCAGCAGCTTCCGGGACAGGGATATCTACGAGCAGTACTTC.

This clonotype was observed a few times. This chain links TRBV29-1 with TRBJ2-2, with 7 bases fitting TRBD1. The CDR3 runs 15 residues. V shed 7 bases, J shed 0 bases, and the junction held 8 bases outside the gene matches. Germline lookup yields CDR1 SQVTM and CDR2 ANQGSEA. CDR3 nucleotides: TGCAGCGCCTATAACAGGGGCCCGAACACCGGGGAGCTGTTTTTT. Encoded protein: CSAYNRGPNTGELFF.

The rearrangement links TRBV2 to TRBJ1-2; possible D gene TRBD1, 6 bases. Germline lookup yields CDR1 SNHLY and CDR2 FYNNEI. V was cut by 2 bases and J by 0 bases, with 10 bases left in between. CDR3 length: 15 amino acids. The CDR3 region is CASSERTGSNYGYTF. The CDR3 region has the DNA TGTGCCAGCAGTGAAAGAACAGGGTCTAACTATGGCTACACCTTC.